This TCR beta chain was sequenced during a study of T cells expressing NK-cell markers (dated by TCRdb to the early 2020s). For the wider study: Eight or nine donors provided sorted CD3+CD56+NKG2C+, CD3+CD56+NKG2C- and CD3+CD56-NKG2C+ T-cell subsets, whose TCR beta-chain repertoires were profiled. Among the eight sequenced donors, seven were HCMV-seropositive and one was HCMV-seronegative. The libraries were sequenced on Illumina HiSeq 2000/2500, MiSeq or NextSeq, producing 2 x 150 bp reads. The eight sequenced donors were randomly selected healthy volunteers, three men and five women.

Details on this clonotype: Its antigen is not yet known.

Counted from cysteine to phenylalanine, this CDR3 has 12 amino acids. Only the protein sequence is given. The germline V gene (reference sequence) specifies GTSNPN as CDR1 and SVGIG as CDR2. Reads for this sample came from an Illumina HiSeq 2000. The TCR beta cDNA libraries were made using 5'RACE template switching, a step that added both a universal primer site and unique molecular identifiers. Priming for cDNA synthesis came from the TCR beta constant segment, and two successive PCR amplification steps followed. As for how the authors treated the data: MIGEC was used to demultiplex reads and group the reads by UMI, and MiTCR was used to assemble and quantify clonotypes. To exclude erroneous sequences, only TCR cDNA sequences supported by at least two reads were retained. Downstream repertoire analysis used the tcR package, and clonotypes were matched across fractions by CDR3 nucleotide sequence plus V segment. VDJmatch was used to annotate antigen specificity against VDJdb, with one amino acid substitution in CDR3 allowed. After the reads were reprocessed by TCRdb, one entry was made per CDR3 protein sequence, with no DNA. The V and J calls and clone size are TCRdb's, not the authors'. The sample table includes 250,000 to 300,000 distinct CDR3 sequences. Together, the top ten hold about 0.39% of the sample.

HCMV-specific IgG was detected in serum with a commercial ELISA kit to determine HCMV serostatus. Peripheral blood mononuclear cells were isolated from blood by Ficoll density gradient centrifugation. Broader findings and caveats from the paper: Those dominant clonotypes were again the most abundant among CD3+CD56-NKG2C+ cells in a few donors, at about 25-60.1%. For 5 or 6 donors, the dominant CD3+CD56+NKG2C+ clonotypes were among the top 10 CD8+ clonotypes and accounted for about 1.0-8% of CD8+ T cells. Whether the expanded NKG2C-expressing T cell clones were specific for HCMV antigens remained unclear.

The sequenced material came from blood T cells: a sorted CD56 or NKG2C T cell subset, CD4+ or CD8+ T cells, or bulk PBMC T cells (not recorded which). The V and J segments used are TRBV30 and TRBJ1-2; TCRdb gives TRBD1 as the D gene, but with no DNA this cannot be confirmed. The clonotype comes from a man aged 18 to 30 in good health. Donor details come from another sample of the same person, matched by shared clones. The CDR3: CAWRPHGGGYTF.